Detailed here is one TCR beta chain. Antigen unknown. The record originates from a study of PD-L1 blockade in urothelial cancer. Study-level background: As for prior chemotherapy regimens, patients had received 0 to 3. T cells numbered a median of approximately 140,000 in the blood samples. Findings of the study overall: Durable benefit accompanied greater 3-week expansion of tumor-associated blood clones.

Libraries were prepared by immunoSEQ multiplex PCR; TCRdb keeps only in-frame clonotypes and omits some of them. The sample lists some 87,000 clones, around 86% occurring once. Time point: pretreatment peripheral blood. This CDR3 has 15 amino acids. Looked up from germline, CDR1 is LNHDA and CDR2 is SQIVND (reference sequence). Trimming cost V 7 bases and J 6 bases; bases outside gene matches: 7. The rearrangement joins TRBV19 to TRBJ1-5; 12 nucleotides line up with TRBD1. The sequence was obtained from a man aged 55 to 70 with urothelial cancer. The sequencing used PBMCs, collected around atezolizumab (anti-PD-L1) treatment. CDR3 in DNA: TGTGCCAGTACCGGGACAGGGGGCGGGGGTCAGCCCCAGCATTTT. Its protein is CASTGTGGGGQPQHF.